This is a list of T cell receptor beta chains from one sample in a study of blood T cell repertoires in COVID-19. Only in-frame clones appear in the TCRdb table, and some are missing; sequencing was by immunoSEQ multiplex PCR. This sample carries 25,000 to 35,000 clones, about 91% of them seen once, and the ten largest clones take roughly 2.3%. The sequencing sample was made of peripheral blood. These receptors were obtained from a man aged 45-60 years with active COVID-19. The CDR3 runs from the conserved cysteine through the conserved F or W. D genes are given only for firm matches. Part of the rows lack a size; the others show once, few, many or a class for expanded clones.

CDR3aa	CDR3nt	v_gene	d_gene	j_gene	abundance
CASSQEEGGGYDF	TGTGCCAGCAGCCAAGAAGAGGGCGGGGGGTACGACTTC	TRBV3-1/TRBV3-2	TRBD2	TRBJ2-7	-
CASSLRDLTAHTIYF	TGTGCCAGCAGTTTACGGGACTTGACGGCCCACACCATATATTTT	TRBV28	-	TRBJ1-3	-
CASSTMKSVGELFF	TGTGCCAGCAGTACCATGAAAAGCGTCGGGGAGCTGTTTTTT	TRBV6-5	-	TRBJ2-2	-
CASRGTGGVLPLHF	TGTGCCAGCAGAGGGACAGGGGGCGTTTTACCCCTCCACTTT	TRBV6-6	TRBD1	TRBJ1-6	-
CATSPRTSRSDTQYF	TGTGCCACCAGCCCACGGACTAGTAGGTCAGATACGCAGTATTTT	TRBV15	TRBD2	TRBJ2-3	-
CASSFGAGGNDEQFF	TGTGCCAGCAGTTTTGGAGCGGGAGGGAACGATGAGCAGTTCTTC	TRBV27	TRBD2	TRBJ2-1	-
CASSPGGQPYEQYF	TGTGCCAGCTCACCAGGGGGACAGCCCTACGAGCAGTACTTC	TRBV18	TRBD1	TRBJ2-7	-
CASSRTRNEKLFF	TGTGCCAGCAGCCGGACAAGGAATGAAAAACTGTTTTTT	TRBV7-8	-	TRBJ1-4	-
CACRRQGGGYGYTF	TGTGCCTGTCGTCGACAGGGTGGCGGATACGGCTACACCTTC	TRBV30	TRBD1	TRBJ1-2	-
CASSPDQPQHF	TGCGCCAGCAGTCCAGATCAGCCCCAGCATTTT	TRBV23-1	-	TRBJ1-5	-
CASSRELGANYGYTF	TGTGCCAGCAGCCGCGAGCTAGGCGCTAACTATGGCTACACCTTC	TRBV5-5	-	TRBJ1-2	once
CASSLAGGPTSYEQYF	TGTGCCAGCAGCTTAGCGGGAGGACCTACCTCCTACGAGCAGTACTTC	TRBV7-8	-	TRBJ2-7	-
CASSPRGSQATDTQYF	TGTGCCAGCAGCCCCCGGGGATCCCAGGCCACAGATACGCAGTATTTT	TRBV11-2	-	TRBJ2-3	-
CASSQEAPRTQYF	TGTGCCAGCAGCCAAGAGGCACCCAGGACCCAGTACTTC	TRBV3-1/TRBV3-2	-	TRBJ2-5	-
CASSYSGGYPEAFF	TGTGCCAGCAGTTACTCAGGAGGTTACCCTGAAGCTTTCTTT	TRBV6-6	-	TRBJ1-1	-
CASSLEGRGAMDTQYF	TGTGCCAGCAGCTTAGAGGGGCGGGGGGCCATGGATACGCAGTATTTT	TRBV7-2	TRBD2	TRBJ2-3	-
CATSRDRRGRGTGANVLTF	TGTGCCACCAGCAGAGATCGTCGGGGGAGAGGAACGGGGGCCAACGTCCTGACTTTC	TRBV15	-	TRBJ2-6	-
CASSFGQGGNEKLFF	TGCGCCAGCAGCTTCGGGCAGGGGGGTAATGAAAAACTGTTTTTT	TRBV5-1	TRBD1	TRBJ1-4	-
CASSFLGSDEAFF	TGTGCCAGCAGCTTCCTCGGTTCTGATGAAGCTTTCTTT	TRBV9	-	TRBJ1-1	-
CASRTANQPQHF	TGTGCCAGCAGGACAGCAAATCAGCCCCAGCATTTT	TRBV6-5	-	TRBJ1-5	-
CASSLNTYEQYF	TGTGCCAGCAGCTTAAACACCTACGAGCAGTACTTC	TRBV7-2	-	TRBJ2-7	-
CASSSFQGPTGELFF	TGTGCCAGCAGTTCCTTTCAGGGGCCCACCGGGGAGCTGTTTTTT	TRBV6-6	-	TRBJ2-2	-
CASGQDYNSPLHF	TGTGCCAGCGGGCAGGACTATAATTCACCCCTCCACTTT	TRBV6-5	-	TRBJ1-6	-
CASSLGSNNEQFF	TGTGCCAGCAGTTTAGGTTCTAACAATGAGCAGTTCTTC	TRBV28	-	TRBJ2-1	-
CSVQGMTGVYGYTF	TGCAGCGTCCAGGGGATGACAGGGGTATATGGCTACACCTTC	TRBV29-1	TRBD1	TRBJ1-2	-
CASSPDRGQGYTF	TGCGCCAGCAGCCCCGACAGGGGGCAGGGCTACACCTTC	TRBV5-1	TRBD1	TRBJ1-2	-
CASSLYSGTSGRADEQFF	TGTGCCAGCAGCTTATACTCCGGGACTAGCGGGAGGGCCGATGAGCAGTTCTTC	TRBV7-6	TRBD2	TRBJ2-1	-
CASSYPLPSNYGYTF	TGTGCCAGCAGTTACCCTCTTCCCTCTAACTATGGCTACACCTTC	TRBV6-6	-	TRBJ1-2	-
CASRPLGGKTEAFF	TGTGCCAGCAGGCCCTTAGGAGGAAAAACTGAAGCTTTCTTT	TRBV3-1/TRBV3-2	-	TRBJ1-1	-
CASSVGSSGGAADTQYF	TGTGCCAGCAGCGTAGGAAGTAGCGGGGGGGCGGCAGATACGCAGTATTTT	TRBV9	TRBD2	TRBJ2-3	-
CASSVVERGYYNEQFF	TGTGCCAGCAGCGTAGTTGAGCGGGGATATTACAATGAGCAGTTCTTC	TRBV9	TRBD2	TRBJ2-1	-
CASGRGSGELFF	TGTGCCAGCGGCAGGGGTTCCGGGGAGCTGTTTTTT	TRBV7-2	-	TRBJ2-2	-
CASSLGPAYEQYF	TGCGCCAGCAGCTTGGGGCCTGCCTACGAGCAGTACTTC	TRBV5-1	-	TRBJ2-7	once
CSAQTASNYGYTF	TGCAGCGCACAGACAGCCTCTAACTATGGCTACACCTTC	TRBV29-1	-	TRBJ1-2	-
CSGDFPGGNTEAFF	TGCAGCGGCGATTTCCCAGGGGGCAACACTGAAGCTTTCTTT	TRBV29-1	TRBD1	TRBJ1-1	-
CASSPRGNSNQPQHF	TGTGCCAGCAGCCCCCGGGGAAATAGCAATCAGCCCCAGCATTTT	TRBV7-9	-	TRBJ1-5	-
CASSLGTSGGPRKFF	TGTGCCAGCAGCCTCGGGACTAGCGGGGGCCCGAGGAAGTTCTTC	TRBV3-1/TRBV3-2	TRBD2	TRBJ2-1	-
CASSTTGPRDTQYF	TGTGCCAGTAGTACGACAGGGCCTAGGGATACGCAGTATTTT	TRBV19	TRBD1	TRBJ2-3	-
CASSPTYRARAGELFF	TGTGCCAGCAGCCCTACCTACAGGGCACGGGCCGGGGAGCTGTTTTTT	TRBV5-6	-	TRBJ2-2	-
CASSLSLDNEQFF	TGTGCCAGCAGCCTTAGCCTAGACAATGAGCAGTTCTTC	TRBV7-6	-	TRBJ2-1	-
CASSNPGLFYEQYF	TGTGCCAGCAGTAACCCGGGACTATTCTACGAGCAGTACTTC	TRBV6-6	TRBD2	TRBJ2-7	-
CASSYYRDRFEKLFF	TGTGCCAGCAGTTACTACCGGGACAGATTTGAAAAACTGTTTTTT	TRBV6-6	TRBD1	TRBJ1-4	-
CASRDRVPTEAFF	TGTGCCAGCAGGGACAGGGTCCCCACTGAAGCTTTCTTT	TRBV6-5	TRBD1	TRBJ1-1	-